These 25 T cell receptor beta chains share one sample of origin, sequenced in a study of cytomegalovirus exposure and HLA in healthy donors. The PCR used 60 Vbeta and 13 Jbeta primers. Libraries were prepared by immunoSEQ multiplex PCR; TCRdb keeps only in-frame clonotypes and omits some of them. Its table records more than 45,000 clones. Sequencing was performed on PBMCs. The source is a woman aged 55-75 years in good health and CMV-seropositive.

The genes are TRBV27 and TRBJ1-2; 7 bases line up with TRBD1. Looked up from germline, CDR1 is MNHEY and CDR2 is SMNVEV (reference sequence). Trimming cost V 3 bases and J 3 bases; bases outside gene matches: 7. CDR3 length equals 15 residues. The CDR3 DNA sequence: TGTGCCAGCAGTTTCATTCGGGACAGACACTATGGCTACACCTTC. Translated: CASSFIRDRHYGYTF.

The chain uses TRBV5-1 and TRBJ1-6; maybe TRBD1 (6 bases). This CDR3 has 14 residues. Per the germline V gene, CDR1 is SGHRS and CDR2 is YFSETQ. Trimming took off 4 bases at V and 14 bases at J, with 19 bases between the two ends. The CDR3: CASSPRTEPGALHF. The DNA of the CDR3 is TGCGCCAGCAGCCCCCGGACAGAGCCTGGGGCCCTCCACTTT. Variable domain in full (rest from reference TRBV5-1 and TRBJ1-6): KAGVTQTPRYLIKTRGQQVTLSCSPISGHRSVSWYQQTPGQGLQFLFEYFSETQRNKGNFPGRFSGRQFSNSRSEMNVSTLELGDSALYLCASSPRTEPGALHFGNGTRLTVT.

Written as DNA, the CDR3 is TGTGCTAGTGGTTTGGTACGTGGGCAGGGGGGTCAGCCCCAGCATTTT. Protein product: CASGLVRGQGGQPQHF. The V and J genes are TRBV12-5 and TRBJ1-5; 7 bases are a match to TRBD1. J gave up 6 bases and V 0 bases, and 8 bases lay outside the gene matches. This CDR3 has 16 amino acids. The germline V gene has CDR1 LGHNT and CDR2 FRNRAP. Looking up the rest from reference TRBV12-5 and TRBJ1-5 gives the full variable domain: DARVTQTPRHKVTEMGQEVTMRCQPILGHNTVFWYRQTMMQGLELLAYFRNRAPLDDSGMPKDRFSAEMPDATLATLKIQPSEPRDSAVYFCASGLVRGQGGQPQHFGDGTRLSIL.

The V gene is TRBV2, the J gene TRBJ1-6; D gene unclear. Germline CDR1 SNHLY, CDR2 FYNNEI. The CDR3 is 13 amino acids. Trimming removed 3 bases at V and 6 bases at J, with 6 bases between. CDR3 sequence: CASSDTPNSPLHF. The CDR3 bases are TGTGCCAGCAGTGACACACCTAATTCACCCCTCCACTTT.

The rearrangement links TRBV10-2 to TRBJ2-2, with 8 bases matching TRBD1. J gave up 0 bases and V 7 bases, and 4 bases lay outside the gene matches. CDR1 is WSHSY and CDR2 is SAAADI in the germline V gene. The CDR3 runs 15 residues. The CDR3 spells CASILTGANTGELFF. In nucleotides, the CDR3 is TGCGCCAGCATCCTGACAGGGGCGAACACCGGGGAGCTGTTTTTT.

CDR3 sequence: CASTHWASGGYEQYF. The DNA for the CDR3 is TGTGCCAGTACCCACTGGGCTAGCGGGGGTTACGAGCAGTACTTC. The chain has TRBV19 and TRBJ2-7, with 10 bases aligning to TRBD2. The CDR3 length is 15 residues. Losses at the gene ends were 7 bases for V and 4 bases for J; bases not matched to a gene: 10. The V gene's germline CDR1 is LNHDA and CDR2 SQIVND (reference sequence).

The chain recombines TRBV29-1 with TRBJ2-6; D is unclear. With 6 bases removed from V and 0 bases from J, the gap between germline ends came to 3 bases. Germline CDR1 and CDR2: SQVTM and ANQGSEA. CDR3 length: 12 residues. The CDR3 is CSVSSGANVLTF. The CDR3 coding sequence is TGCAGCGTCAGCTCTGGGGCCAACGTCCTGACTTTC.

The chain recombines TRBV2 with TRBJ2-5, with 7 bases that match TRBD1. With 7 bases clipped from V and 3 bases from J, the junction kept 8 bases outside the gene matches. Germline assignment: CDR1 SNHLY and CDR2 FYNNEI. CDR3 size: 14 residues. The CDR3 DNA is TGTGCCAGCAACCTCAGGGGGAATGAAGAGACCCAGTACTTC. Its protein is CASNLRGNEETQYF.

The V call is TRBV6-5, the J call TRBJ2-5, with 7 bases that match TRBD1. The CDR3 is 14 residues long. The germline CDR1 and CDR2 sequences are MNHEY and SVGAGI. V lost 7 bases, J lost 5 bases, and 10 bases stayed unmatched. CDR3 nucleotide sequence: TGTGCCAGCATCAAGAAGGGGGCAGGGGAGACCCAGTACTTC. This encodes CASIKKGAGETQYF.

The CDR3 here is CASSSGGSGGEAFF. The CDR3 DNA sequence: TGTGCCAGTAGTTCGGGCGGCTCGGGGGGTGAAGCTTTCTTT. This chain uses TRBV19 with TRBJ1-1, with a possible D match to TRBD1 (5 bases). V lost 5 bases to trimming and J lost 7 bases, with 17 bases between them. This CDR3 has 14 amino acids. The germline V gene encodes CDR1 LNHDA and CDR2 SQIVND (reference sequence).

The chain employs TRBV5-8 and TRBJ1-1, with 7 bases fitting TRBD1. The germline V gene encodes CDR1 SGHTS and CDR2 YDEGEE. After removal of 5 bases from V and 2 bases from J, the junction contained 9 bases not matched to a gene. The CDR3 sequence is 15 residues long. The CDR3 here is CASRTPGQSNTEAFF. The CDR3 nucleotides read TGTGCCAGCAGGACTCCGGGACAGAGTAACACTGAAGCTTTCTTT.

This chain connects TRBV27 to TRBJ1-2; no clear D. CDR3 length: 14 amino acids. V was clipped by 5 bases and J by 4 bases, with 14 bases between them. Looked up from germline, CDR1 is MNHEY and CDR2 is SMNVEV (reference sequence). CDR3 protein: CASSPRTRGYGYTF. The CDR3 nucleotides read TGTGCCAGCAGTCCCCGGACCCGGGGCTATGGCTACACCTTC.

The chain uses TRBV6-1 and TRBJ2-5, with D possibly being TRBD2 (5 bases). V shed 7 bases and J shed 4 bases, with 19 bases lying between them. This CDR3 comprises 15 residues. The germline gives CDR1 MNHNS, CDR2 SASEGT. This CDR3 is CASINRGSGGETQYF. CDR3 nucleotides: TGTGCCAGCATCAACCGGGGTTCCGGCGGAGAGACCCAGTACTTC.

A word on this clone: Other DNA sequences of this sample code for an identical CDR3. The rearrangement joins TRBV6-1 to TRBJ1-6; 8 bases are a match to TRBD1. This CDR3 spans 20 amino acids. V shed 0 bases, J shed 5 bases, and the junction held 15 bases outside the gene matches. From germline, CDR1 is MNHNS and CDR2 SASEGT. The CDR3 nucleotides are TGTGCCAGCAGTGAAGCCCCCTTTTGGACAGGGACTTATAATAATTCACCCCTCCACTTT. Protein product: CASSEAPFWTGTYNNSPLHF.

The J gene is TRBJ2-1, the V gene TRBV6-5; 8 nucleotides align to TRBD1. After removal of 6 bases from V and 9 bases from J, the junction contained 4 bases not matched to a gene. The CDR3 extends over 12 amino acids. Germline values: CDR1 MNHEY, CDR2 SVGAGI. The CDR3 spells CASSPTGGEQFF. DNA for the CDR3: TGTGCCAGCAGCCCCACAGGGGGTGAGCAGTTCTTC.

The chain combines TRBV6-5 with TRBJ2-7, with a tentative D call TRBD1 (6 bases). The CDR3 consists of 14 residues. Trimming took 5 bases from V and 4 from J, leaving 15 bases between them. Germline V CDR1 and CDR2: MNHEY, SVGAGI. CDR3 sequence (DNA): TGTGCCAGCAGTACGCAGACAGGACCGTACGAGCAGTACTTC. Protein: CASSTQTGPYEQYF.

J is TRBJ2-5 and V is TRBV6-5; possible D gene TRBD2, 5 bases. V was cut by 4 bases and J by 4 bases, with 10 bases left in between. The CDR3 is made up of 13 amino acids. Germline CDR1 is MNHEY and CDR2 is SVGAGI. The CDR3, as DNA: TGTGCCAGCAGTTGGTCCCGGGGAGAGACCCAGTACTTC. This gives the protein CASSWSRGETQYF.

The J gene is TRBJ1-2, the V gene TRBV7-9; the D gene is possibly TRBD1 (5 bases). CDR3 length: 13 amino acids. In germline, CDR1 is SEHNR, CDR2 FQNEAQ (reference sequence). V lost 1 base and J lost 8, with 11 bases in between. CDR3 in DNA: TGTGCCAGCAGCTTAGGGGGGGTCGGGGGCTACACCTTC. It yields the protein CASSLGGVGGYTF.

The chain has TRBV7-2 and TRBJ1-5, with D unresolved. This CDR3 comprises 13 residues. Germline lookup yields CDR1 SGHTA and CDR2 FQGNSA. V was shortened by 3 bases and J by 0 bases, with 3 bases between the two germline ends. The CDR3 sequence: CASSLSSNQPQHF. Written as DNA, the CDR3 is TGTGCCAGCAGCTTGAGTAGCAATCAGCCCCAGCATTTT.

The chain couples TRBV29-1 to TRBJ2-2, with D hard to call. Trimming removed 5 bases from V and 6 bases from J, with 10 bases in between. Germline V CDR1 and CDR2: SQVTM, ANQGSEA. The CDR3 covers 12 residues. CDR3 sequence reads: CSVSSRAGELFF. The CDR3 region has the DNA TGCAGCGTTTCCTCACGGGCCGGGGAGCTGTTTTTT.

The chain carries TRBV10-1 and TRBJ2-5; no firm D call. The end of the DNA is better explained by TRBJ2-7, so the J call may be wrong. Germline CDR1 reads WNHNN; CDR2 reads SYGVQD (reference sequence). This CDR3 contains 14 residues. The CDR3 loop reads CASSESRIGGEQYF. The CDR3 bases are TGCGCCAGCAGTGAGTCGAGGATTGGCGGCGAGCAGTACTTC.

The chain recombines TRBV27 with TRBJ2-2; 10 bases are a match to TRBD2. Germline assignment: CDR1 MNHEY and CDR2 SMNVEV (reference sequence). The CDR3 has 18 residues. V was clipped by 4 bases and J by 0 bases; unmatched bases: 8. Here the CDR3 DNA reads TGTGCCAGCAGTTATAGAGGGCTAGCGGGGGCGAACACCGGGGAGCTGTTTTTT. It is translated as CASSYRGLAGANTGELFF.

CDR3 in amino acids: CASTGTGEYEQYF. Here the CDR3 DNA reads TGTGCCAGCACTGGGACAGGGGAATACGAGCAGTACTTC. The V call is TRBV6-1, the J call TRBJ2-7, with 10 bases fitting TRBD1. Germline CDR1 reads MNHNS; CDR2 reads SASEGT. This CDR3 has 13 residues. The junction had 4 bases not matched to a gene; V was cut back by 7 bases and J by 4 bases.

For the CDR3, the DNA is TGCGCCAGCAGCCAAGGTACAGCCATGAGCTATAATTCACCCCTCCACTTT. Protein product: CASSQGTAMSYNSPLHF. The rearrangement joins TRBV4-1 to TRBJ1-6; D ambiguous. Trimming pared 1 base from V and 3 bases from J, leaving 13 bases between. From germline, CDR1 is MGHRA and CDR2 YSYEKL. CDR3 length: 17 amino acids.

The J gene is TRBJ1-4, the V gene TRBV4-1, with D uncertain. Trimming pared 5 bases from V and 1 base from J, leaving 11 bases between. Germline V gene data show CDR1 as MGHRA and CDR2 as YSYEKL. The CDR3 is 15 amino acids. The CDR3 sequence is CASSSQAETNEKLFF. CDR3 nucleotide sequence: TGCGCCAGCAGCTCCCAGGCTGAAACTAATGAAAAACTGTTTTTT.